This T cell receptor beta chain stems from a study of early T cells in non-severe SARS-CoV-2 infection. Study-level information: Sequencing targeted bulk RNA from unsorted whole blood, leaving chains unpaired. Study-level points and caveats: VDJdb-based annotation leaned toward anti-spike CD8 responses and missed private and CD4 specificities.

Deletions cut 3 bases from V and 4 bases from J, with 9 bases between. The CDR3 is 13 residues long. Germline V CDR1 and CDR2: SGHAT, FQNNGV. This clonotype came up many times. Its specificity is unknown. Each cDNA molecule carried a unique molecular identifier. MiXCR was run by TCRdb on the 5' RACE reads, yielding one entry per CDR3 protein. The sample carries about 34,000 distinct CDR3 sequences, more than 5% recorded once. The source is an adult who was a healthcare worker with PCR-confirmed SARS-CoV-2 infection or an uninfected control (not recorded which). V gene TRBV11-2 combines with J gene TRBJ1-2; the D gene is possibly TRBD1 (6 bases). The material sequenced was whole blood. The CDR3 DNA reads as TGTGCCAGCAGCTTCGGACAGCTCTATGGCTACACCTTC. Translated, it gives CASSFGQLYGYTF.